This entry is about one T cell receptor (beta chain). Its antigen remains unknown. Between the trimmed V and J ends, which lost 6 bases and 6 bases, there was a span of 6 bases. Germline-derived CDR1 and CDR2 are DFQATT and SNEGSKA (reference sequence). The CDR3 is 10 amino acids. Libraries were prepared by immunoSEQ multiplex PCR; TCRdb keeps only in-frame clonotypes and omits some of them. Among fewer than 20,000 clones listed, 75% to 90% were seen once. These data come from a study of neoadjuvant nivolumab and ipilimumab in lung cancer. Overall study findings and caveats: Resected tumors had greater TCR richness and clonality than uninvolved lung. Only two of four nivolumab-treated tumors gained richness and clonality by surgery. Only a single major-pathologic-response sample was available for clonality analysis.

This clonotype originated in an adult with non-small cell lung cancer. V is TRBV20-1 and J is TRBJ1-5; D might be TRBD1 (5 bases). The sample was peripheral blood, taken before neoadjuvant nivolumab, alone or with ipilimumab. CDR3 in DNA: TGCAGTGCCACAGGTCAGCCCCAGCATTTT. Its translation is CSATGQPQHF.